This TCR beta chain was sequenced in a study of Ad26.COV2.S vaccination and SARS-CoV-2 variants. Of note for this clone: Its matching antigen is unknown.

Germline lookup yields CDR1 SGHAT and CDR2 FQNNGV. This CDR3 spans 12 amino acids. Trimming took off 3 bases at V and 3 bases at J, with 5 bases between the two ends. Documented treatment: about 20 received Ad26.COV2.S at low or high dose, single or two shots; 5 received placebo; per-sample allocation not given. Samples analyzed were those drawn on day 63 after the first vaccine or placebo injection. Based in Boston, the donor was an adult of 18-55 years. Assay used: immunoSEQ multiplex PCR; TCRdb lists only in-frame clones, some missing. The sample comprises 440,000 or so clones, about 90% of which are singletons, and around 1.7% rests with the top ten. General study points: Spike-specific CD8+ and CD4+ T cell responses reportedly showed substantial breadth after vaccination.

The genes are TRBV11-2 and TRBJ1-1; D gene unclear. The sample consisted of peripheral blood, taken in a trial of Ad26.COV2.S vaccine versus placebo. The clonotype originates from a person aged 18-60 years who received the Ad26.COV2.S COVID-19 vaccine or a placebo. This CDR3 is CASSFPDTEAFF. The CDR3 DNA sequence: TGTGCCAGCAGCTTTCCTGACACTGAAGCTTTCTTT. Full variable domain (rest looked up from reference TRBV11-2 and TRBJ1-1): EAGVAQSPRYKIIEKRQSVAFWCNPISGHATLYWYQQILGQGPKLLIQFQNNGVVDDSQLPKDRFSAERLKGVDSTLKIQPAKLEDSAVYLCASSFPDTEAFFGQGTRLTVV.